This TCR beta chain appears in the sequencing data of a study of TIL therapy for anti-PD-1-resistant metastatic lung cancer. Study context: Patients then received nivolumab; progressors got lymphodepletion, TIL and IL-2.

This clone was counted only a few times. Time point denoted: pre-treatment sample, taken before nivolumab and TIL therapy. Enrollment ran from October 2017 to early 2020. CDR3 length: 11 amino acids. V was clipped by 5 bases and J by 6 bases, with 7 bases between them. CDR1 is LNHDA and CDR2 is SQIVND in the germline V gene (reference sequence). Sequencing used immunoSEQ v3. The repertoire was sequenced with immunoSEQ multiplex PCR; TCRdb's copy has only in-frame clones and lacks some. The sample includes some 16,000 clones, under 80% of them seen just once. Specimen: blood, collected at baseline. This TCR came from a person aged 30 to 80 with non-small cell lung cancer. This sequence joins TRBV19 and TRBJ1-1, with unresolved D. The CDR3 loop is CASSYRAEAFF. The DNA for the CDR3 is TGTGCCAGTAGTTACAGAGCTGAAGCTTTCTTT.